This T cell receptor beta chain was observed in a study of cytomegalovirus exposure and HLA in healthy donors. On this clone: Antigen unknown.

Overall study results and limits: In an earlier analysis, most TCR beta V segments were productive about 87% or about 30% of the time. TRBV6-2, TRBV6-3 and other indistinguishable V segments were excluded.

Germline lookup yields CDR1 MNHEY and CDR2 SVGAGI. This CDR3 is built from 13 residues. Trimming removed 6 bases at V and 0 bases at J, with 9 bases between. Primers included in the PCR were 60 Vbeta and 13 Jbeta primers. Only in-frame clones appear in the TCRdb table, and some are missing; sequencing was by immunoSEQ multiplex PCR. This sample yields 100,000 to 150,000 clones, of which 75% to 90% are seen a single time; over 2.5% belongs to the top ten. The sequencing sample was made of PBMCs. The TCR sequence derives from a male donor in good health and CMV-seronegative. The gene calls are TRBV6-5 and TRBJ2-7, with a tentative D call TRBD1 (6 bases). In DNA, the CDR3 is TGTGCCAGCAGACTAGGGGGCTCCTACGAGCAGTACTTC. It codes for CASRLGGSYEQYF.